This T cell receptor (beta chain) was retrieved from a study of blood T cell repertoires in COVID-19. Original data processing: Researchers report that nucleated cell counts were estimated from reference gene primer amplification. Assay: immunoSEQ multiplex PCR; the TCRdb copy retains only in-frame clones and omits some. D and trimming were read from the DNA, whereas the V and J calls and clone size are those reported in that table. This sample carries 88,000 or so clones, about 88% of them seen once, and the ten largest clones take approximately 6.8%. Germline trimming cut 6 bases from V and 10 bases from J; bases unmatched to any gene: 12. Germline V lookup: CDR1 MNHEY, CDR2 SVGAGI. This CDR3 has 14 amino acids.

V and J are TRBV6-5 and TRBJ1-1; 9 positions match TRBD1. Sequences were obtained from peripheral blood. The receptor's source is a man in his sixties with acute or convalescent COVID-19. The CDR3: CASSSTPGQGVAFF. The CDR3 DNA is TGTGCCAGCAGCTCAACCCCGGGACAGGGAGTAGCTTTCTTT.